This is a list of T cell receptor beta chains from one sample in a study of a mutant IDH1 vaccine in newly diagnosed glioma. Assay used: immunoSEQ multiplex PCR; TCRdb lists only in-frame clones, some missing. The data hold about 66,000 clones, with about 81% observed a single time. For these receptors, no antigen is known. The specimen comprised PBMCs, sampled from a glioma patient whose treatment included an IDH1 peptide vaccine. These receptors all come from a woman aged 50 to 60 with glioma. The CDR3 runs from the conserved cysteine through the conserved F or W. The D gene is left open where the match is weak. Some rows have no size entry. The others give once, few or many, or a class for an expanded clone.

-	TRBV30	TRBJ1-5	few	TGTGCCTGGACCCGGGGAGGGGTAGCTCAGCCCCAGCATTTT	CAWTRGGVAQPQHF
-	TRBV10-3	TRBJ1-1	-	TGTGCCATCAGTTTTGGGGGTGAAGCTTTCTTT	CAISFGGEAFF
TRBD1	TRBV30	TRBJ1-2	few	TGTGCCTGGAGTACTTGGACAGGGGGTGGCTACACCTTC	CAWSTWTGGGYTF
TRBD2	TRBV5-4	TRBJ2-3	-	TGTGCCAGCAGCTGGGACTATATAACAGATACGCAGTATTTT	CASSWDYITDTQYF
TRBD2	TRBV4-1	TRBJ2-1	-	TGCGCCAGCAGCCGGGGACTAGCGGGGGGGCCCAATGAGCAGTTCTTC	CASSRGLAGGPNEQFF
-	TRBV7-2	TRBJ2-1	-	TGTGCCAGCAGCTCGGTCCCGGGGGCTGGTGAGCAGTTCTTC	CASSSVPGAGEQFF
-	TRBV5-8	TRBJ1-3	-	TGTGCCAGCAGCTTGGCCCACTCTGGAAACACCATATATTTT	CASSLAHSGNTIYF
-	TRBV29-1	TRBJ1-2	-	TGCAGCGTTTCAAGCAGACCGAACTATGGCTACACCTTC	CSVSSRPNYGYTF
TRBD1	TRBV2	TRBJ1-3	-	TGTGCCAGCAGTCCTCAGGGGGCGCGGGGAAACACCATATATTTT	CASSPQGARGNTIYF
-	TRBV14	TRBJ1-1	-	TGTGCCAGCAGCCTCACGGTAGGCCAATACGGGACTGAAGCTTTCTTT	CASSLTVGQYGTEAFF
TRBD2	TRBV30	TRBJ2-1	-	TGTGCCTGGGGTGTTGGGGCTAGCGGGGGGTATTACGGTGAGCAGTTCTTC	CAWGVGASGGYYGEQFF
-	TRBV18	TRBJ2-7	once	TGTGCCAGCTCACCGGACGAGGGGAATACCTACGAGCAGTACTTC	CASSPDEGNTYEQYF
TRBD1	TRBV7-2	TRBJ2-7	-	TGTGCCAGCAGCCTAGGCCGGGGGACAGGAAGTTTTTCCTACGAGCAGTACTTC	CASSLGRGTGSFSYEQYF
-	TRBV19	TRBJ1-5	-	TGTGCCAGTAGAGAACAGGGTCTTGGCAATCAGCCCCAGCATTTT	CASREQGLGNQPQHF
-	TRBV6-5	TRBJ2-2	-	TGTGCCAGCGTTAGACTCCTCACCGGGGAGCTGTTTTTT	CASVRLLTGELFF
TRBD1	TRBV15	TRBJ2-5	-	TGTGCCACCAGCAGAGGGGACAGGGGTTCCCAAGAGACCCAGTACTTC	CATSRGDRGSQETQYF
-	TRBV7-9	TRBJ1-2	-	TGTGCCAGCAGCTCCAACCAGGGCATCTATGGCTACACCTTC	CASSSNQGIYGYTF
-	TRBV4-3	TRBJ2-7	-	TGCGCCAGCAGCCAGGCACAGGATTACGAGCAGTACTTC	CASSQAQDYEQYF
-	TRBV7-3	TRBJ1-1	-	TGTGCCAGCAGCCCGACGGGGATTACACGGACTGAAGCTTTCTTT	CASSPTGITRTEAFF